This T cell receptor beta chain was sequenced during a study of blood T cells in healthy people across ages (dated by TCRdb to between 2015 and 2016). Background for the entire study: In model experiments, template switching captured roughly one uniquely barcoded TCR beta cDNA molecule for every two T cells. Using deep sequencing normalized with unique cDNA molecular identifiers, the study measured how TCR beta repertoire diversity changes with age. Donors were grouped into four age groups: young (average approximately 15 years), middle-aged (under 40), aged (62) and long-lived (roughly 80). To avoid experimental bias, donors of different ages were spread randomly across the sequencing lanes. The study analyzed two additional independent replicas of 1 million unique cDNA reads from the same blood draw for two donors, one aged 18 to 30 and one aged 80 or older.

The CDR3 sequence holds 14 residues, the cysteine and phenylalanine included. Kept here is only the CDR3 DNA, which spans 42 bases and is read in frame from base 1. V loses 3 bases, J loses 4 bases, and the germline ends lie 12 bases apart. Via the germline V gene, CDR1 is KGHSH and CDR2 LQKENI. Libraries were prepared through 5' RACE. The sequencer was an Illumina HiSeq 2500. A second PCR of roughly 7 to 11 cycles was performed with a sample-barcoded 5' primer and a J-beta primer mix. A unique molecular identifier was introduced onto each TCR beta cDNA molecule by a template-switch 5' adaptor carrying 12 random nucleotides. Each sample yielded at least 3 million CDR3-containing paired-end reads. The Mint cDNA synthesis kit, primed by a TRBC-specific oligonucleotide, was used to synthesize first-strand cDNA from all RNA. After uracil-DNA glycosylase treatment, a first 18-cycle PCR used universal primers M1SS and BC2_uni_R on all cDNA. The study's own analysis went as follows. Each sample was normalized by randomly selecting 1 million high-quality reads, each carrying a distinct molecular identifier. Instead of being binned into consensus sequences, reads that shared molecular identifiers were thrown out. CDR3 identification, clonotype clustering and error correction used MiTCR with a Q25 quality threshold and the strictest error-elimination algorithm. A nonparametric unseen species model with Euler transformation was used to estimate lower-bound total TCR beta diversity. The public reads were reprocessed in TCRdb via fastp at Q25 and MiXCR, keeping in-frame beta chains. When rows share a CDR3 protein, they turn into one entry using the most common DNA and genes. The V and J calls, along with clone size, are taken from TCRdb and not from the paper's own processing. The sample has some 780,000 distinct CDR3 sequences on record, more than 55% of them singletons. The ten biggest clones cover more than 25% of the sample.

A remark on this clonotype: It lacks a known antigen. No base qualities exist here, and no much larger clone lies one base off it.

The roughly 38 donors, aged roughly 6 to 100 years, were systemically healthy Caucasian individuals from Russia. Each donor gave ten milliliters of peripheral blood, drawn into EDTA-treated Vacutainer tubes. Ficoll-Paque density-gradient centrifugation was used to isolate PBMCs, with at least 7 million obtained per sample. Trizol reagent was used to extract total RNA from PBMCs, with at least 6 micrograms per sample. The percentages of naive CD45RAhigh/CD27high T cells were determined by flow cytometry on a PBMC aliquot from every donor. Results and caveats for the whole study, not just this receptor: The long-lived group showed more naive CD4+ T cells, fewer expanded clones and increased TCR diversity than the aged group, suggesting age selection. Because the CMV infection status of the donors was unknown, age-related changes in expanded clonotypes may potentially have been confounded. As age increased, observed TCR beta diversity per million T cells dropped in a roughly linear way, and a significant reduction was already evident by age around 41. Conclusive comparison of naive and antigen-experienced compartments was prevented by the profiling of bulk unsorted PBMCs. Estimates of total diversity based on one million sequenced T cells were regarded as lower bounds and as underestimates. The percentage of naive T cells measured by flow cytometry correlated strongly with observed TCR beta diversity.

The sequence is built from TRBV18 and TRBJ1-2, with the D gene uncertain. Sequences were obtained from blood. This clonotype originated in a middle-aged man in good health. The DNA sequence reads TGTGCCAGCTCACCTGACAAGGTGGGCTATGGCTACACCTTC. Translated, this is CASSPDKVGYGYTF.